Listed below are T cell receptor beta chains from one sample, sequenced in a study of shared clonotypes between healthy human individuals. Produced via immunoSEQ multiplex PCR; TCRdb's table is partial and in-frame only. In the table there are 600,000 or so clones, 90% to 95% of which are singletons. The specimen was naive CD8+ T cells sorted from blood. All receptors derive from a woman aged 25 to 39 in good health. Both conserved end residues are part of each CDR3. Each record gives: CDR3 length, D gene, clone size, V gene, J gene, CDR3 DNA, CDR3 protein. D genes are given only for firm matches. Expanded clones are given a class, and other clones once, few, many or no size at all.

len: 15; d_gene: TRBD2; abundance: NA; v_gene: TRBV7-8; j_gene: TRBJ2-7; CDR3nt: TGTGCCAGCAGCTTTACGGCTAGCGGGTCCTACGAGCAGTACTTC; CDR3aa: CASSFTASGSYEQYF
len: 12; d_gene: NA; abundance: NA; v_gene: TRBV7-9; j_gene: TRBJ2-7; CDR3nt: TGTGCCAGCAGCTTAGGTACCTACGAGCAGTACTTC; CDR3aa: CASSLGTYEQYF
len: 11; d_gene: NA; abundance: NA; v_gene: TRBV6-1; j_gene: TRBJ2-7; CDR3nt: TGTGCCAGCGGACACCTCTACGAGCAGTACTTC; CDR3aa: CASGHLYEQYF
len: 14; d_gene: NA; abundance: once; v_gene: TRBV9; j_gene: TRBJ1-1; CDR3nt: TGTGCCAGCAGCGTAGGGGGGGACCTCACTGAAGCTTTCTTT; CDR3aa: CASSVGGDLTEAFF
len: 16; d_gene: NA; abundance: NA; v_gene: TRBV27; j_gene: TRBJ1-4; CDR3nt: TGTGCCAGCAGTGCCCACCCAACAGACTACAATGAAAAACTGTTTTTT; CDR3aa: CASSAHPTDYNEKLFF
len: 15; d_gene: NA; abundance: NA; v_gene: TRBV2; j_gene: TRBJ1-1; CDR3nt: TGTGCCAGCAGTCTAGGGGTCGCGAGGCGGACTGAAGCTTTCTTT; CDR3aa: CASSLGVARRTEAFF
len: 14; d_gene: NA; abundance: NA; v_gene: TRBV27; j_gene: TRBJ2-7; CDR3nt: TGTGCCAGCAGTCACGGGAGCAATGCCTACGAGCAGTACTTC; CDR3aa: CASSHGSNAYEQYF
len: 15; d_gene: TRBD1; abundance: NA; v_gene: TRBV4-1; j_gene: TRBJ2-5; CDR3nt: TGCGCCAGCAGCCACGGGACAGGGGGACAAGAGACCCAGTACTTC; CDR3aa: CASSHGTGGQETQYF
len: 13; d_gene: NA; abundance: NA; v_gene: TRBV27; j_gene: TRBJ1-2; CDR3nt: TGTGCCAGCAGCCTCTACCCTAACTATGGCTACACCTTC; CDR3aa: CASSLYPNYGYTF
len: 14; d_gene: NA; abundance: once; v_gene: TRBV2; j_gene: TRBJ1-2; CDR3nt: TGTGCCAGCACCTTTGTGGGGTCTGACTATGGCTACACCTTC; CDR3aa: CASTFVGSDYGYTF
len: 14; d_gene: NA; abundance: NA; v_gene: TRBV7-9; j_gene: TRBJ2-5; CDR3nt: TGTGCCAGCAGCTTAGTGTCTAGCTCGGAGACCCAGTACTTC; CDR3aa: CASSLVSSSETQYF
len: 15; d_gene: NA; abundance: once; v_gene: TRBV19; j_gene: TRBJ2-7; CDR3nt: TGTGCCAGTAGTATTTCAGGAGGGGGTCCCTACGAGCAGTACTTC; CDR3aa: CASSISGGGPYEQYF
len: 15; d_gene: NA; abundance: once; v_gene: TRBV9; j_gene: TRBJ2-7; CDR3nt: TGTGCCAGCAGCGTAGACTCGGGAGCGAGTTACGAGCAGTACTTC; CDR3aa: CASSVDSGASYEQYF
len: 15; d_gene: TRBD1; abundance: NA; v_gene: TRBV6-6; j_gene: TRBJ1-1; CDR3nt: TGTGCCAGCAGTTACACCTCAGGGGGTCGCACTGAAGCTTTCTTT; CDR3aa: CASSYTSGGRTEAFF
len: 16; d_gene: NA; abundance: NA; v_gene: TRBV9; j_gene: TRBJ1-2; CDR3nt: TGTGCCAGCAGCGTAGAAGCGGGCGCGGCCCTTCGAGGCTACACCTTC; CDR3aa: CASSVEAGAALRGYTF
len: 16; d_gene: NA; abundance: NA; v_gene: TRBV14; j_gene: TRBJ2-1; CDR3nt: TGTGCCAGCAGCCCCATACTGGATGGGTGGGACAATGAGCAGTTCTTC; CDR3aa: CASSPILDGWDNEQFF
len: 15; d_gene: TRBD1; abundance: once; v_gene: TRBV5-5; j_gene: TRBJ1-4; CDR3nt: TGTGCCAGCAGCATGACAGGGGCGCTTAATGAAAAACTGTTTTTT; CDR3aa: CASSMTGALNEKLFF
len: 13; d_gene: NA; abundance: NA; v_gene: TRBV13; j_gene: TRBJ1-1; CDR3nt: TGTGCCAGCAGCATCGGGACACCCTCAGGAGCTTTCTTT; CDR3aa: CASSIGTPSGAFF
len: 12; d_gene: NA; abundance: NA; v_gene: TRBV5-6; j_gene: TRBJ2-7; CDR3nt: TGTGCCAGCAGCCTCGGGGGACACGAGCAGTACTTC; CDR3aa: CASSLGGHEQYF
len: 12; d_gene: NA; abundance: few; v_gene: TRBV27; j_gene: TRBJ1-5; CDR3nt: TGTGCCAGCAGTTTATCCTATCAGCCCCAGCATTTT; CDR3aa: CASSLSYQPQHF
len: 14; d_gene: TRBD1; abundance: once; v_gene: TRBV7-3; j_gene: TRBJ2-7; CDR3nt: TGTGCCAGCAGCTTAACCCGGACAGGGAACGAGCAGTACTTC; CDR3aa: CASSLTRTGNEQYF
len: 14; d_gene: NA; abundance: NA; v_gene: TRBV7-9; j_gene: TRBJ2-2; CDR3nt: TGTGCCAGCAGCTTAGGGCAGGGCACCGGGGAGCTGTTTTTT; CDR3aa: CASSLGQGTGELFF
len: 15; d_gene: TRBD2; abundance: NA; v_gene: TRBV5-6; j_gene: TRBJ2-1; CDR3nt: TGTGCCAGCAGCTTCGGGACTAGCGGGAGGAATGAGCAGTTCTTC; CDR3aa: CASSFGTSGRNEQFF
len: 13; d_gene: NA; abundance: NA; v_gene: TRBV7-9; j_gene: TRBJ2-7; CDR3nt: TGTGCCAGCAGCTTAGGGTCCCGTCTCGAGCAGTACTTC; CDR3aa: CASSLGSRLEQYF
len: 15; d_gene: NA; abundance: NA; v_gene: TRBV10-2; j_gene: TRBJ2-2; CDR3nt: TGCGCCAGCAGTGAGGATGCGGGTCAGACCGGGGAGCTGTTTTTT; CDR3aa: CASSEDAGQTGELFF
len: 15; d_gene: NA; abundance: NA; v_gene: TRBV6-6; j_gene: TRBJ2-1; CDR3nt: TGTGCCAGCAGTCCCCTTCACCGTAGTTTGGGTGAGCAGTTCTTC; CDR3aa: CASSPLHRSLGEQFF
len: 15; d_gene: TRBD1; abundance: NA; v_gene: TRBV2; j_gene: TRBJ1-5; CDR3nt: TGTGCCAGCAGTGGGTGGCAGGGGGCTAGTCAGCCCCAGCATTTT; CDR3aa: CASSGWQGASQPQHF
len: 13; d_gene: NA; abundance: NA; v_gene: TRBV7-7; j_gene: TRBJ2-7; CDR3nt: TGTGCCAGCAGTCTAGCAACAGGGTTCGAGCAGTACTTC; CDR3aa: CASSLATGFEQYF
len: 17; d_gene: TRBD2; abundance: NA; v_gene: TRBV6-8; j_gene: TRBJ2-7; CDR3nt: TGTGCCAGCAGTTATTGGGGAGGGGCACTCCCGATGGGGGAGCAGTACTTC; CDR3aa: CASSYWGGALPMGEQYF
len: 14; d_gene: NA; abundance: once; v_gene: TRBV4-1; j_gene: TRBJ1-2; CDR3nt: TGCGCCAGCAGCCCCAGGGTTTCTACCTATGGCTACACCTTC; CDR3aa: CASSPRVSTYGYTF
len: 16; d_gene: TRBD2; abundance: NA; v_gene: TRBV18; j_gene: TRBJ2-7; CDR3nt: TGTGCCAGCTCACCACGAGTGCGGGAGGTATCCTACGAGCAGTACTTC; CDR3aa: CASSPRVREVSYEQYF
len: 18; d_gene: TRBD2; abundance: NA; v_gene: TRBV7-8; j_gene: TRBJ2-7; CDR3nt: TGTGCCAGCAGCCAGAGACTAGCGGGAGGGCCTCCTACCTACGAGCAGTACTTC; CDR3aa: CASSQRLAGGPPTYEQYF
len: 18; d_gene: TRBD1; abundance: NA; v_gene: TRBV10-2; j_gene: TRBJ1-3; CDR3nt: TGCGCCAGCAGTGACAGTCCCTTGACAGGGTCGGCTGGAAACACCATATATTTT; CDR3aa: CASSDSPLTGSAGNTIYF
len: 17; d_gene: TRBD2; abundance: NA; v_gene: TRBV14; j_gene: TRBJ2-7; CDR3nt: TGTGCCAGCAGCCAAGATTTCGGAGCGGGAGTGTCTGGGGAGCAGTACTTC; CDR3aa: CASSQDFGAGVSGEQYF
len: 13; d_gene: NA; abundance: NA; v_gene: TRBV10-2; j_gene: TRBJ1-1; CDR3nt: TGCGCCTCCGGGCCAGGGATGCGCACTGAAGCTTTCTTT; CDR3aa: CASGPGMRTEAFF
len: 15; d_gene: NA; abundance: NA; v_gene: TRBV5-8; j_gene: TRBJ2-6; CDR3nt: TGTGCCAGCAGCTCTACGGTCCCTGGGGCCAACGTCCTGACTTTC; CDR3aa: CASSSTVPGANVLTF
len: 16; d_gene: NA; abundance: NA; v_gene: TRBV27; j_gene: TRBJ1-6; CDR3nt: TGTGCCAGCAGTTTAGTAGCAGGGCTCTATAATTCACCCCTCCACTTT; CDR3aa: CASSLVAGLYNSPLHF
len: 15; d_gene: NA; abundance: NA; v_gene: TRBV9; j_gene: TRBJ1-1; CDR3nt: TGTGCCAGCAGCGTAGAGGGAGAAACGAACACTGAAGCTTTCTTT; CDR3aa: CASSVEGETNTEAFF
len: 14; d_gene: NA; abundance: NA; v_gene: TRBV4-1; j_gene: TRBJ2-7; CDR3nt: TGCGCCAGCAGCCCTAATGTATTCGCGAGCGAGCAGTACTTC; CDR3aa: CASSPNVFASEQYF
len: 16; d_gene: TRBD2; abundance: once; v_gene: TRBV5-1; j_gene: TRBJ2-3; CDR3nt: TGCGCCAGCAGCCTGGCGGGAGGGGTTTTTCCTGATACGCAGTATTTT; CDR3aa: CASSLAGGVFPDTQYF
len: 15; d_gene: NA; abundance: NA; v_gene: TRBV6-5; j_gene: TRBJ1-5; CDR3nt: TGTGCCAGCAGTTACACCGGGACACCTAATCAGCCCCAGCATTTT; CDR3aa: CASSYTGTPNQPQHF
len: 16; d_gene: TRBD2; abundance: NA; v_gene: TRBV9; j_gene: TRBJ2-7; CDR3nt: TGTGCCAGCAGCGACAATAGCGGGACGGCAGTGTACGAGCAGTACTTC; CDR3aa: CASSDNSGTAVYEQYF
len: 14; d_gene: NA; abundance: NA; v_gene: TRBV19; j_gene: TRBJ2-1; CDR3nt: TGTGCCAGTAGTATCCTGGGAGGCGACAATGAGCAGTTCTTC; CDR3aa: CASSILGGDNEQFF
len: 13; d_gene: NA; abundance: NA; v_gene: TRBV7-6; j_gene: TRBJ1-2; CDR3nt: TGTGCCAGCAGCTTAGCAGGAGGGGAAGGCTACACCTTC; CDR3aa: CASSLAGGEGYTF
len: 13; d_gene: NA; abundance: NA; v_gene: TRBV28; j_gene: TRBJ1-1; CDR3nt: TGTGCCAGCAGTTTAACAGGGAACACTGAAGCTTTCTTT; CDR3aa: CASSLTGNTEAFF
len: 14; d_gene: NA; abundance: NA; v_gene: TRBV14; j_gene: TRBJ2-7; CDR3nt: TGTGCCAGCAGTAGAGGGGGTCCTACCTACGAGCAGTACTTC; CDR3aa: CASSRGGPTYEQYF
len: 16; d_gene: TRBD2; abundance: once; v_gene: TRBV7-8; j_gene: TRBJ2-3; CDR3nt: TGTGCCAGCAGCCTATCACTAGCGGGAGAGACAGATACGCAGTATTTT; CDR3aa: CASSLSLAGETDTQYF
len: 15; d_gene: NA; abundance: once; v_gene: TRBV4-1; j_gene: TRBJ1-2; CDR3nt: TGCGCCAGCAGCCTTGAGGGCGACAGTGACTATGGCTACACCTTC; CDR3aa: CASSLEGDSDYGYTF
len: 13; d_gene: NA; abundance: NA; v_gene: TRBV11-2; j_gene: TRBJ2-5; CDR3nt: TGTGCCAGCAGCTTAGTCAGGGCGGAGACCCAGTACTTC; CDR3aa: CASSLVRAETQYF
len: 15; d_gene: TRBD2; abundance: NA; v_gene: TRBV7-8; j_gene: TRBJ2-7; CDR3nt: TGTGCCAGCAGCAATCCTAGCGGGCCCTTCTACGAGCAGTACTTC; CDR3aa: CASSNPSGPFYEQYF